The 7 T cell receptor beta chains reported below all come from one sample, sequenced in a study of response to subunit inactivated influenza vaccine. TCRdb used MiXCR to reprocess the RT-PCR reads, holding one entry per CDR3 protein. The sample records about 570,000 distinct CDR3 sequences, about 11% being singletons. The sample was also reused in another study, on T cells expressing NK-cell markers. That publication notes: UMI-tagged 5'RACE template switching yielded the TCR beta cDNA.

The sequences come from PBMCs from blood, collected on the day of vaccination. The receptors were gathered from a man in his fifties or sixties who received an inactivated influenza vaccine.

This clonotype was seen a handful of times. This chain connects TRBV6-1 to TRBJ1-5; 7 positions agree with TRBD1. V shed 6 bases, J shed 1 base, and the junction held 6 bases outside the gene matches. The germline V gene encodes CDR1 MNHNS and CDR2 SASEGT. CDR3 length: 15 amino acids. The CDR3 region is CASRDRVASNQPQHF. The CDR3 coding sequence is TGTGCCAGCAGAGACAGGGTAGCGAGCAATCAGCCCCAGCATTTT.

The V and J genes are TRBV5-1 and TRBJ2-7; tentative D call: TRBD2 (6 bases). V was cut by 5 bases and J by 3 bases, with 12 bases left in between. Germline CDR1 is SGHRS and CDR2 is YFSETQ. This CDR3 contains 13 residues. The CDR3 DNA is TGCGCCAGCAGAAGGCAGGGAGGCTACGAGCAGTACTTC. Translating gives CASRRQGGYEQYF.

This clonotype occurred many times. V is TRBV2 and J is TRBJ2-1; unclear D gene. The CDR3 is 15 amino acids. Deletions cut 2 bases from V and 8 bases from J, with 16 bases between. Germline CDR1 SNHLY, CDR2 FYNNEI. This CDR3 reads CASSENGARSDEQFF. CDR3 nucleotide sequence: TGTGCCAGCAGTGAAAACGGAGCTCGCAGCGATGAGCAGTTCTTC.

The V call is TRBV5-1, the J call TRBJ2-5, with D possibly TRBD2 on 5 matching bases. The CDR3 consists of 13 residues. The V end lost 4 bases, the J end lost 5 bases, and 12 bases lay between the germline ends. Germline V gene data show CDR1 as SGHRS and CDR2 as YFSETQ. The DNA for the CDR3 is TGCGCCAGCAGCCCCTTTCCGGGGGAGACCCAGTACTTC. This gives the protein CASSPFPGETQYF.

V is TRBV28 and J is TRBJ2-3; possibly TRBD1 for D (6 bases). This CDR3 region has 15 residues. V was clipped by 5 bases and J by 0 bases, with 12 bases between them. CDR1 and CDR2 (germline): MDHEN, SYDVKM. The CDR3 spells CASSPPGHSTDTQYF. The CDR3 DNA sequence: TGTGCCAGCAGTCCCCCGGGACATAGCACAGATACGCAGTATTTT.

This CDR3 is CAIRGGSEDTQYF. CDR3 in DNA: TGTGCCATCAGGGGGGGGTCTGAAGATACGCAGTATTTT. This chain links TRBV10-3 with TRBJ2-3, with TRBD2 identical over 7 bases. The CDR3 has 13 amino acids. CDR1 is ENHRY and CDR2 is SYGVKD in the germline V gene. Trimming at V came to 6 bases and at J to 5 bases, leaving 5 bases not matched to a gene.

V is TRBV20-1 and J is TRBJ2-1; weak D call: TRBD1 (6 bases). Germline V lookup: CDR1 DFQATT, CDR2 SNEGSKA (reference sequence). The CDR3 consists of 13 residues. The V gene lost 3 bases and the J gene lost 7 bases, with 13 bases spanning the gap. The CDR3 sequence: CSASPDSMNEQFF. DNA for the CDR3: TGCAGTGCTAGTCCGGACAGTATGAATGAGCAGTTCTTC.